Here is one T cell receptor (beta chain) with its context. TRB was amplified by touch-down multiplex PCR, primer pools A and B combined. TCRdb re-called the multiplex PCR reads; one entry per CDR3 protein, DNA not given. The ten top clones account for around 4.8%, within a sample of almost 7,000 distinct CDR3 sequences. This record belongs to a study of T cell clusters in autoimmune cytopenias. TRB amplification used roughly 250 ng of peripheral blood genomic DNA. The CDR3 runs 14 residues. CDR1 and CDR2 from the germline V gene are SGHDT and YYEEEE. These data also featured in a second study, about T cell repertoires in aging, cancer and after chemotherapy. Per that study: Healthy donors lost TCR diversity with age mainly through richness, cancer patients through richness and evenness.

The origin of this receptor is a human donor in good health. Sequencing was carried out using peripheral blood. V is TRBV5-6 and J is TRBJ2-4; the D call of TRBD2 rests on TCRdb alone, since no DNA is present to check it. The CDR3 region is CASSAQREEGNQYF.